These T cell receptor beta chains were read from a single sample in a study of cytomegalovirus exposure and HLA in healthy donors. The repertoire was sequenced with immunoSEQ multiplex PCR; TCRdb's copy has only in-frame clones and lacks some. The profile shows tens of thousands of clones, about 8% of them singletons. The sequenced material came from PBMCs. These receptors came from a middle-aged man in good health and CMV-seronegative. Each CDR3 is given with its conserved first and last residue. The size field is filled for only some rows; it gives once, few, many or a size class.

clone_size	v_call	j_call	cdr3_aa
-	TRBV28	TRBJ1-2	CASSPTGRARYGYTF
medium-sized	TRBV7-2	TRBJ2-1	CASSLTGSYTSSYNEQFF
-	TRBV2	TRBJ2-6	CASSDPGISGANVLTF
medium-sized	TRBV7-9	TRBJ2-3	CASSLGQGALTDTQYF
once	TRBV27	TRBJ2-2	CASSRPTSGNAYGELFF
-	TRBV7-3	TRBJ1-3	CASSLMAGSGNTIYF
-	TRBV6-6	TRBJ1-2	CASSYLGTDSITF
-	TRBV9	TRBJ2-1	CASSGRGAQALSEQFF
-	TRBV13	TRBJ2-1	CASSYYNEQFF
-	TRBV4-3	TRBJ2-7	CASSQEGSGEQYF
-	TRBV28	TRBJ2-1	CASSYRGQGHYNEQFF
-	TRBV12-5	TRBJ2-1	CASDPPTGSQFF
few	TRBV20-1	TRBJ2-1	CSSFRGAEQFF
-	TRBV6-6	TRBJ2-7	CASSYSGTASYEQYF
few	TRBV7-2	TRBJ2-3	CASSLTGGPTDQYF
-	TRBV28	TRBJ1-6	CASAGDIPNSPLHF
few	TRBV7-2	TRBJ2-5	CASSSFQGKRETQYF
-	TRBV9	TRBJ2-5	CASSAGQRNEETQYF
-	TRBV19	TRBJ1-2	CASSLTTHGYTF
-	TRBV19	TRBJ1-5	CASSTFGGLGQPQHF
-	TRBV28	TRBJ2-3	CASSLVSSSTDTQYF
few	TRBV29-1	TRBJ1-2	CSVAGAYGYTF
few	TRBV28	TRBJ2-5	CASRQRAGGPRTQYF
-	TRBV7-6	TRBJ2-7	CASSSGQGDEQYF
-	TRBV5-6	TRBJ1-4	CASSSYRGVELFF
few	TRBV5-4	TRBJ2-1	CASSEKLSSYNEQFF
few	TRBV28	TRBJ2-3	CASSSLTSGRVGDADTQYF
-	TRBV19	TRBJ2-1	CASSSRFTEQFF
-	TRBV5-1	TRBJ2-1	CASSLDASGGSSYNEQFF
-	TRBV10-3	TRBJ2-1	CAISDSGGATDEQFF
-	TRBV28	TRBJ2-7	CATRGQPEQYF
-	TRBV5-5	TRBJ2-2	CASSFRGTNTGELFF
few	TRBV2	TRBJ1-5	CASSGQGSNQPQHF
few	TRBV9	TRBJ2-7	CASSVPISRLAGTYEQYF
-	TRBV5-1	TRBJ1-1	CASSLEQGPEAFF
-	TRBV30	TRBJ2-7	CAWTPRDSVYEQYF
-	TRBV11-2	TRBJ1-1	CASSPQGSQNTEAFF
few	TRBV7-3	TRBJ2-2	CASSESGRGNTGELFF
few	TRBV7-6	TRBJ2-5	CASSPGGSGGETQYF
few	TRBV11-1	TRBJ2-7	CASSLEASYLRVLEQYF
-	TRBV28	TRBJ1-2	CASKRGTGSGYGYTF
-	TRBV4-2	TRBJ1-4	CAASGGGGNEKLFF
few	TRBV7-2	TRBJ2-1	CASSRALAGGLQFF
-	TRBV7-7	TRBJ2-5	CASSLGNQETQYF
few	TRBV27	TRBJ1-5	CASSFLDQPQHF
-	TRBV27	TRBJ2-3	CASSFGVAGGDTQYF
-	TRBV15	TRBJ1-5	CATSRRQGVDNQPQHF
few	TRBV18	TRBJ2-3	CASSPSGAGDTQYF
-	TRBV10-3	TRBJ2-5	CAISDNRGGETQYF
few	TRBV29-1	TRBJ1-2	CSVEGSGGGYTF
-	TRBV2	TRBJ1-3	CASSEALGTGGSGNTIYF
few	TRBV28	TRBJ2-1	CASSTIGVPYNEQFF
-	TRBV29-1	TRBJ2-7	CSVQNRGEQYF
-	TRBV7-2	TRBJ2-3	CASSFLGEGPQYF
-	TRBV2	TRBJ2-5	CASADRVELGYF
-	TRBV27	TRBJ1-2	CASSMLDRDYGYTF
-	TRBV18	TRBJ2-5	CASSPLLQETQYF
-	TRBV27	TRBJ2-1	CASSLELAGGNEQFF
few	TRBV5-8	TRBJ1-5	CASSLAGGPNQPQHF
few	TRBV9	TRBJ2-7	CASSPTRGTYEQYF